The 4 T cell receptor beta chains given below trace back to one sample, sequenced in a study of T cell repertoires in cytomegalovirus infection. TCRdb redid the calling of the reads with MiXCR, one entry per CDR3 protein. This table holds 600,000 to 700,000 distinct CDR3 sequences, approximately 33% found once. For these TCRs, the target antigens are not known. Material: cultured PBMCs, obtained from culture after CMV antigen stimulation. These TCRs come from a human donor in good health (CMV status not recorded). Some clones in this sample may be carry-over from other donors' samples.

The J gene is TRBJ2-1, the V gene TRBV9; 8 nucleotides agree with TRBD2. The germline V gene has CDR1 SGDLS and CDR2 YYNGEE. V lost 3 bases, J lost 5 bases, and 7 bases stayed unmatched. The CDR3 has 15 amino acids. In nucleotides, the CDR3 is TGTGCCAGCAGCGCGTTTAGCGGGGTGAACAATGAGCAGTTCTTC. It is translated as CASSAFSGVNNEQFF.

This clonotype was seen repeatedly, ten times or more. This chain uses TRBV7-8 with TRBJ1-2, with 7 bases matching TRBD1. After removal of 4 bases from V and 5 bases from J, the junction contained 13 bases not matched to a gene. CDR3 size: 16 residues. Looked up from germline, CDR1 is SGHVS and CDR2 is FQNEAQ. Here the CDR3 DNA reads TGTGCCAGCAGCTCCCAAACAGGGGCGTGGGGGTATGGCTACACCTTC. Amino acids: CASSSQTGAWGYGYTF. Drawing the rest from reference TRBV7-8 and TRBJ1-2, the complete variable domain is GAGVSQSPRYKVAKRGQDVALRCDPISGHVSLFWYQQALGQGPEFLTYFQNEAQLDKSGLPSDRFFAERPEGSVSTLKIQRTQQEDSAVYLCASSSQTGAWGYGYTFGSGTRLTVV.

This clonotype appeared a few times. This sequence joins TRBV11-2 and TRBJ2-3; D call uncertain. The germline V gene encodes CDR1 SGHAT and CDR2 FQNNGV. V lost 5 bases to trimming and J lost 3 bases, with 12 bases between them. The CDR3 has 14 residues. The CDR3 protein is CASSATPRTDTQYF. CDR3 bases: TGTGCCAGCAGCGCAACCCCCCGTACAGATACGCAGTATTTT.

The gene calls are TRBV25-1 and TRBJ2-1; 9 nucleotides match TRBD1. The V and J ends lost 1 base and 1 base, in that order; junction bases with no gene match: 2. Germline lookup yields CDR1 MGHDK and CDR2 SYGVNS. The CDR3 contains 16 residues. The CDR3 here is CASSEFGQGSYNEQFF. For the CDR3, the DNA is TGTGCCAGCAGTGAATTCGGACAGGGGTCCTACAATGAGCAGTTCTTC.